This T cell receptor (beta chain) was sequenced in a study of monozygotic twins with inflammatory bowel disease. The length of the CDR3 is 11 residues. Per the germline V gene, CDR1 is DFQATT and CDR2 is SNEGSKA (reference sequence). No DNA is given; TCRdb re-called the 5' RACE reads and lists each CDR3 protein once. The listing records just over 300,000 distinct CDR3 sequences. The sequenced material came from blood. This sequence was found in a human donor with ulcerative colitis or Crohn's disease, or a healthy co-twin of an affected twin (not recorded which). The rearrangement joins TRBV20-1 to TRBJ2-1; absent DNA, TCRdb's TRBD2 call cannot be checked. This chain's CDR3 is CSFLAYNEQFF.